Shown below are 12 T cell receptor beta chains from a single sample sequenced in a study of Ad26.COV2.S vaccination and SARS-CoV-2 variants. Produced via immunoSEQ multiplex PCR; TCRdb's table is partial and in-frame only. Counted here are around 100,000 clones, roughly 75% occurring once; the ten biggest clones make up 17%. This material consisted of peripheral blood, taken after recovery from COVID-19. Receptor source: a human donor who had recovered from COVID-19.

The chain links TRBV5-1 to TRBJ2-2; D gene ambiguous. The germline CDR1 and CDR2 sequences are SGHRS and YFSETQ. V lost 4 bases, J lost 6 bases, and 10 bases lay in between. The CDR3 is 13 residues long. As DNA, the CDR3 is TGCGCCAGCAGCAAAGACATTTCCGGGGAGCTGTTTTTT. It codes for CASSKDISGELFF.

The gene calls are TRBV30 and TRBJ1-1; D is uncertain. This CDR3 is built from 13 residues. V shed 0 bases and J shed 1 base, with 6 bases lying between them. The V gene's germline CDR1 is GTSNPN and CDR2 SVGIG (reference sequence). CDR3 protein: CAWSVQWNTEAFF. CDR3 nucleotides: TGTGCCTGGAGTGTACAATGGAACACTGAAGCTTTCTTT.

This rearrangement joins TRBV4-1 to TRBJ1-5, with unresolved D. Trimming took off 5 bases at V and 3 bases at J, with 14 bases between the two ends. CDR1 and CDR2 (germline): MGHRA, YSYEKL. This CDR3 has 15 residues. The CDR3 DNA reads TGCGCCAGCAGCGATAGGCGGGGAAACAATCAGCCCCAGCATTTT. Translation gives CASSDRRGNNQPQHF.

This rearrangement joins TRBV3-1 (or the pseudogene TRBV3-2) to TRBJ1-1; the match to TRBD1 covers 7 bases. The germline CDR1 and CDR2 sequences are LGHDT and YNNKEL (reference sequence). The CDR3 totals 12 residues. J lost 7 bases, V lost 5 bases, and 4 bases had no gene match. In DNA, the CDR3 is TGTGCCAGCAGCAACCGGGACAGTGAAGCTTTCTTT. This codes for CASSNRDSEAFF.

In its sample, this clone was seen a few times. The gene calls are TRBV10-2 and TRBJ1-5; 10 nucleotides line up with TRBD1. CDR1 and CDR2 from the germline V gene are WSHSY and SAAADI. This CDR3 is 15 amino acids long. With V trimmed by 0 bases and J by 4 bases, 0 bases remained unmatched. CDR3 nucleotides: TGCGCCAGCAGTGAGTCGGGACAGGGGAATCAGCCCCAGCATTTT. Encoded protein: CASSESGQGNQPQHF.

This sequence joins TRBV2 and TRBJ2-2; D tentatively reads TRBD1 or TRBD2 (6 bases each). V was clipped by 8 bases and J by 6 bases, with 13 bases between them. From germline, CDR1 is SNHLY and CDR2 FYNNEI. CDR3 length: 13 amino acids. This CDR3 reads CASHLGGPGELFF. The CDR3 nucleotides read TGTGCCAGCCACCTGGGGGGCCCCGGGGAGCTGTTTTTT.

CDR3 region: CASGAGRRGNTGELFF. The CDR3 DNA reads TGTGCCAGCGGGGCGGGTCGCAGGGGAAACACCGGGGAGCTGTTTTTT. The chain joins TRBV7-3 to TRBJ2-2; tentatively, D is TRBD1 (6 bases). Looked up from germline, CDR1 is SGHTA and CDR2 is FQGTGA. The CDR3 consists of 16 residues. Trimming cost V 8 bases and J 2 bases, with 18 bases left between them.

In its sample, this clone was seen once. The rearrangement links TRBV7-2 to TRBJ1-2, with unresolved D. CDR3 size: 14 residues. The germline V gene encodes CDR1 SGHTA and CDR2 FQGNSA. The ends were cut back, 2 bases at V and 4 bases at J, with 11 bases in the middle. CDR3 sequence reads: CASSLQAESYGYTF. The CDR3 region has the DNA TGTGCCAGCAGCTTACAGGCAGAAAGCTATGGCTACACCTTC. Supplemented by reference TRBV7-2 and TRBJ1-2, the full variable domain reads GAGVSQSPSNKVTEKGKDVELRCDPISGHTALYWYRQSLGQGLEFLIYFQGNSAPDKSGLPSDRFSAERTGGSVSTLTIQRTQQEDSAVYLCASSLQAESYGYTFGSGTRLTVV.

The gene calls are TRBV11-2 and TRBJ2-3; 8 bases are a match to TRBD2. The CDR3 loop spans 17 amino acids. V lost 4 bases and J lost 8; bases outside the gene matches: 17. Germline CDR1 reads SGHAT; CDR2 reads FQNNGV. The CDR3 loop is CASSWSLGLAGHGTQYF. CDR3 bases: TGTGCCAGCAGCTGGTCCCTAGGACTAGCTGGACATGGTACGCAGTATTTT.

CDR3 coding DNA: TGTGCCAGTGCCAGGTCCGATGGCTACACCTTC. Protein sequence: CASARSDGYTF. The chain recombines TRBV19 with TRBJ1-2; D ambiguous. This CDR3 is built from 11 residues. Per the germline V gene, CDR1 is LNHDA and CDR2 is SQIVND (reference sequence). V was pared by 8 bases and J by 6 bases, with 10 bases between.

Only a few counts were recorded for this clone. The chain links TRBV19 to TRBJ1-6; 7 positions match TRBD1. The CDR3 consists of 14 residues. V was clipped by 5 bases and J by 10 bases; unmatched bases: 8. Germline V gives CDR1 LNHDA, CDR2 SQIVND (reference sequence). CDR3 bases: TGTGCCAGTAGTGTAGGACAGGAGGGATCACCCCTCCACTTT. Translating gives CASSVGQEGSPLHF.

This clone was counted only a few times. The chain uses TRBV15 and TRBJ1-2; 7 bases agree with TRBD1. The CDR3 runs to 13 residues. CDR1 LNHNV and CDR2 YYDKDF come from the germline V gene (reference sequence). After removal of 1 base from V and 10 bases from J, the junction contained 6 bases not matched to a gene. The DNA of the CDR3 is TGTGCCACCAGCAGAGTTGAGGGGGCGCACTACACCTTC. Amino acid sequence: CATSRVEGAHYTF.